This TCR beta chain was sequenced during a study of identical twins. This clonotype occurred many times. A universal primer site was added by template switching, and unique molecular identifiers were carried by the cDNA. TCRdb reanalysed the 5' RACE reads using MiXCR and keeps one entry per CDR3 protein. The sample shows over 200,000 distinct CDR3 sequences, roughly a tenth of them seen only once. V lost 5 bases, J lost 4 bases, and 14 bases lay in between. CDR3 size: 14 residues. The germline gives CDR1 MDHEN, CDR2 SYDVKM. The receptor was isolated from a man in his fifties in good health. The chain employs TRBV28 and TRBJ1-2, with a possible D match to TRBD1 (6 bases). Sequenced material: memory T cells sorted from blood. CDR3 nucleotide sequence: TGTGCCAGCAGTCCTGGGGGCAGGACCTATGGCTACACCTTC. Translated, it gives CASSPGGRTYGYTF.